A single sample gave rise to the 3 T cell receptor beta chains below, sequenced in a study of chemoradiotherapy in HPV16-positive cancers. The repertoire was sequenced with immunoSEQ multiplex PCR; TCRdb's copy has only in-frame clones and lacks some. Found here are about a thousand clones, 65% to 85% of them singletons; the top ten hold about 6.1%. The material sequenced was tumor tissue, taken from a patient who underwent chemoradiotherapy. These receptors were obtained from a human donor with HPV-associated anogenital cancer.

CDR3 DNA: TGCGCCAGCAGTTTTAATCCCCCGACAGACCCTGTGGGAAACACCATATATTTT. Its protein product is CASSFNPPTDPVGNTIYF. This rearrangement joins TRBV5-1 to TRBJ1-3, with a possible D match to TRBD1 (5 bases). The CDR3 sequence is 18 residues long. V was pared by 5 bases and J by 4 bases, with 25 bases between. CDR1 SGHRS and CDR2 YFSETQ come from the germline V gene. Filled out from reference TRBV5-1 and TRBJ1-3, the complete variable domain reads KAGVTQTPRYLIKTRGQQVTLSCSPISGHRSVSWYQQTPGQGLQFLFEYFSETQRNKGNFPGRFSGRQFSNSRSEMNVSTLELGDSALYLCASSFNPPTDPVGNTIYFGEGSWLTVV.

This clone showed up just a few times. V and J are TRBV18 and TRBJ1-5; 8 bases agree with TRBD1. CDR1 and CDR2 from the germline V gene are KGHSH and LQKENI. After removal of 4 bases from V and 1 base from J, the junction contained 6 bases not matched to a gene. This CDR3 is built from 16 residues. The CDR3 bases are TGTGCCAGCTCACAACTCGGACAGGGAAGCAATCAGCCCCAGCATTTT. Translating gives CASSQLGQGSNQPQHF.

About this clone itself: An end of the junction differs from the germline gene, which may be a read error. V usage is TRBV4-3 and J usage is TRBJ1-1, with D uncertain. The CDR3 has 14 residues. Germline V gene data show CDR1 as LGHNA and CDR2 as YSLEER. CDR3 sequence reads: CASSQEIVKTEAFF. DNA for the CDR3: TGCGCCAGCAGCCAAGAAATAGTGAAGACTGAAGCTTTCTTT.